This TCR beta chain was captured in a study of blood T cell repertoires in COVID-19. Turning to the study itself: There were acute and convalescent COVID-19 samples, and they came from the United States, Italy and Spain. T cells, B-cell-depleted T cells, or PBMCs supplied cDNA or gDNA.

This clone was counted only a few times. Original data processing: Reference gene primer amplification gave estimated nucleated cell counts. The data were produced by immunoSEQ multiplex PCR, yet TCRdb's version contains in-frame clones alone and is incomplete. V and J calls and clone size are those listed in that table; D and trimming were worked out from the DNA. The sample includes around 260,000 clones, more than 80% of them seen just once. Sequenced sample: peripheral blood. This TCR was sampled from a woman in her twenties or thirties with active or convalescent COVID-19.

CDR3: CAGEDRGNYGYTF. Written as DNA, the CDR3 is TGTGCCGGGGAGGACAGGGGAAACTATGGCTACACCTTC. The rearrangement uses TRBV7-9 and TRBJ1-2; TRBD1 aligns across 9 bases. CDR1 is SEHNR and CDR2 is FQNEAQ in the germline V gene (reference sequence). V was clipped by 11 bases and J by 2 bases; unmatched bases: 6. The CDR3 contains 13 residues. The full variable domain, completed using reference TRBV7-9 and TRBJ1-2, is DTGVSQNPRHKITKRGQNVTFRCDPISEHNRLYWYRQTLGQGPEFLTYFQNEAQLEKSRLLSDRFSAERPKGSFSTLEIQRTEQGDSAMYLCAGEDRGNYGYTFGSGTRLTVV.